These T cell receptor beta chains were read from a single sample in a study of beta chain features in type 1 diabetes. Repertoires were generated with immunoSEQ multiplex PCR, while TCRdb's copy carries only in-frame clones and drops some. Altogether about 220,000 clones are present, approximately 11% being singletons, with the ten largest covering approximately 1.5%. The sequencing input was central memory CD4+ T cells from blood. These TCRs come from a man aged 18-30 years in good health. CDR3s include the opening cysteine and the closing phenylalanine or tryptophan. The order of the fields is D gene, J gene, clone size, V gene, CDR3 protein, CDR3 DNA. D genes are given only for firm matches. Clone sizes are given selectively: once, few, many, or a class where the clone is expanded.

D gene: TRBD2; J gene: TRBJ2-3; clone size: .; V gene: TRBV10-3; CDR3 protein: CAISVGGLAGGTDTQYF; CDR3 DNA: TGTGCCATCAGTGTTGGGGGACTAGCGGGAGGGACAGATACGCAGTATTTT
D gene: TRBD1; J gene: TRBJ1-5; clone size: .; V gene: TRBV29-1; CDR3 protein: CSAQTGGADQPQHF; CDR3 DNA: TGCAGCGCTCAGACAGGGGGCGCGGATCAGCCCCAGCATTTT
D gene: .; J gene: TRBJ2-4; clone size: few; V gene: TRBV5-1; CDR3 protein: CASASVGDQNIQYF; CDR3 DNA: TGCGCCAGCGCAAGCGTAGGGGACCAAAACATTCAGTACTTC
D gene: .; J gene: TRBJ2-3; clone size: .; V gene: TRBV5-1; CDR3 protein: CASSFADTQYF; CDR3 DNA: TGCGCCAGCAGCTTTGCAGATACGCAGTATTTT
D gene: TRBD2; J gene: TRBJ2-1; clone size: .; V gene: TRBV9; CDR3 protein: CASSVTSGSYNEQFF; CDR3 DNA: TGTGCCAGCAGCGTGACTAGCGGGAGTTACAATGAGCAGTTCTTC
D gene: .; J gene: TRBJ2-1; clone size: few; V gene: TRBV7-3; CDR3 protein: CASSLTPATAGDEQFF; CDR3 DNA: TGTGCCAGCAGCTTAACCCCCGCTACCGCGGGCGATGAGCAGTTCTTC
D gene: .; J gene: TRBJ2-1; clone size: .; V gene: TRBV5-4; CDR3 protein: CASSGGADYRGGNEQFF; CDR3 DNA: TGTGCCAGCAGCGGGGGCGCAGACTATAGAGGGGGCAATGAGCAGTTCTTC
D gene: .; J gene: TRBJ1-2; clone size: .; V gene: TRBV7-3; CDR3 protein: CASSPGGVYGYTF; CDR3 DNA: TGTGCCAGCAGCCCCGGGGGTGTCTATGGCTACACCTTC
D gene: .; J gene: TRBJ2-7; clone size: few; V gene: TRBV7-2; CDR3 protein: CASSPRAALYEQYF; CDR3 DNA: TGTGCCAGCAGCCCGAGGGCGGCCCTCTACGAGCAGTACTTC
D gene: .; J gene: TRBJ2-1; clone size: .; V gene: TRBV7-2; CDR3 protein: CASSLDYGVYNEQFF; CDR3 DNA: TGTGCCAGCAGCTTGGACTACGGGGTATACAATGAGCAGTTCTTC
D gene: TRBD2; J gene: TRBJ2-5; clone size: few; V gene: TRBV14; CDR3 protein: CASSRRLAGQETQYF; CDR3 DNA: TGTGCCAGCAGCCGTCGACTAGCAGGACAAGAGACCCAGTACTTC
D gene: TRBD1; J gene: TRBJ2-7; clone size: few; V gene: TRBV29-1; CDR3 protein: CSVVRDSGSYEQYF; CDR3 DNA: TGCAGCGTTGTTCGGGACAGTGGCTCCTACGAGCAGTACTTC
D gene: TRBD2; J gene: TRBJ2-1; clone size: few; V gene: TRBV7-2; CDR3 protein: CASSRETSAEQFF; CDR3 DNA: TGTGCCAGCAGCCGAGAAACTAGCGCTGAGCAGTTCTTC
D gene: .; J gene: TRBJ2-1; clone size: many; V gene: TRBV7-2; CDR3 protein: CASSSLGSSYNEQFF; CDR3 DNA: TGTGCCAGCTCATCTCTGGGGAGCTCCTACAATGAGCAGTTCTTC
D gene: .; J gene: TRBJ2-1; clone size: few; V gene: TRBV4-3; CDR3 protein: CASSQDRFSYNEQFF; CDR3 DNA: TGCGCCAGCAGCCAAGACCGTTTCTCCTACAATGAGCAGTTCTTC
D gene: .; J gene: TRBJ2-3; clone size: .; V gene: TRBV7-9; CDR3 protein: CASSLRDTQYF; CDR3 DNA: TGTGCCAGCAGCTTACGTGATACGCAGTATTTT
D gene: TRBD1; J gene: TRBJ2-7; clone size: few; V gene: TRBV28; CDR3 protein: CASSTRDSNPYEQYF; CDR3 DNA: TGTGCCAGCAGTACAAGGGACAGCAACCCCTACGAGCAGTACTTC
D gene: TRBD1; J gene: TRBJ2-5; clone size: few; V gene: TRBV18; CDR3 protein: CASSQGQGIETQYF; CDR3 DNA: TGTGCCAGCTCCCAGGGACAGGGGATCGAGACCCAGTACTTC
D gene: .; J gene: TRBJ2-7; clone size: many; V gene: TRBV27; CDR3 protein: CASSLGRLPLGEQYF; CDR3 DNA: TGTGCCAGCAGTTTGGGGCGATTGCCTCTGGGCGAGCAGTACTTC
D gene: .; J gene: TRBJ2-5; clone size: few; V gene: TRBV5-6; CDR3 protein: CASSFGTSGGETQYF; CDR3 DNA: TGTGCCAGCAGCTTTGGAACATCGGGTGGAGAGACCCAGTACTTC
D gene: .; J gene: TRBJ2-2; clone size: few; V gene: TRBV6-5; CDR3 protein: CASTRDGNTGELFF; CDR3 DNA: TGTGCCAGTACCCGGGACGGTAACACCGGGGAGCTGTTTTTT
D gene: .; J gene: TRBJ2-5; clone size: .; V gene: TRBV7-6; CDR3 protein: CASSSRETQYF; CDR3 DNA: TGTGCCAGCAGCTCCCGTGAGACCCAGTACTTC
D gene: .; J gene: TRBJ2-3; clone size: few; V gene: TRBV5-4; CDR3 protein: CASSLAGTSTDTQYF; CDR3 DNA: TGTGCCAGCAGCTTGGCCGGGACTAGCACAGATACGCAGTATTTT
D gene: TRBD2; J gene: TRBJ2-7; clone size: few; V gene: TRBV7-2; CDR3 protein: CASTPTSAYEQYF; CDR3 DNA: TGTGCCAGCACCCCGACTAGCGCCTACGAGCAGTACTTC
D gene: TRBD2; J gene: TRBJ2-2; clone size: many; V gene: TRBV4-2; CDR3 protein: CASSPRALAESNTGELFF; CDR3 DNA: TGTGCCAGCAGCCCGCGTGCTCTAGCGGAATCGAACACCGGGGAGCTGTTTTTT
D gene: TRBD1; J gene: TRBJ1-2; clone size: .; V gene: TRBV29-1; CDR3 protein: CSGGQAVDYGYTF; CDR3 DNA: TGCAGCGGGGGACAGGCAGTGGACTATGGCTACACCTTC
D gene: TRBD2; J gene: TRBJ2-7; clone size: .; V gene: TRBV23-1; CDR3 protein: CASNRPQREGYEQYF; CDR3 DNA: TGCGCCAGCAACCGGCCCCAGCGGGAGGGTTACGAGCAGTACTTC
D gene: TRBD2; J gene: TRBJ2-7; clone size: few; V gene: TRBV11-2; CDR3 protein: CASSLDQRESSYEQYF; CDR3 DNA: TGTGCCAGCAGCTTAGATCAGCGGGAGAGCTCCTACGAGCAGTACTTC
D gene: .; J gene: TRBJ2-7; clone size: .; V gene: TRBV25-1; CDR3 protein: CASSESVRGYEQYF; CDR3 DNA: TGTGCCAGCAGTGAATCGGTCAGGGGTTACGAGCAGTACTTC
D gene: TRBD2; J gene: TRBJ2-3; clone size: .; V gene: TRBV10-3; CDR3 protein: CAISGAGGSDTQYF; CDR3 DNA: TGTGCCATCAGTGGAGCGGGAGGATCAGATACGCAGTATTTT
D gene: .; J gene: TRBJ2-1; clone size: many; V gene: TRBV29-1; CDR3 protein: CSVARDNEQFF; CDR3 DNA: TGCAGCGTGGCTAGAGACAATGAGCAGTTCTTC
D gene: TRBD2; J gene: TRBJ2-2; clone size: .; V gene: TRBV15; CDR3 protein: CATSTFTSAPPNTGELFF; CDR3 DNA: TGTGCCACCAGCACGTTTACTAGCGCGCCCCCGAACACCGGGGAGCTGTTTTTT
D gene: .; J gene: TRBJ1-2; clone size: few; V gene: TRBV29-1; CDR3 protein: CSAETGFYGYTF; CDR3 DNA: TGCAGCGCCGAGACAGGCTTCTATGGCTACACCTTC
D gene: .; J gene: TRBJ2-1; clone size: few; V gene: TRBV6-4; CDR3 protein: CASSDTTGTGHNNEQFF; CDR3 DNA: TGTGCCAGCAGTGACACGACAGGGACTGGGCATAACAATGAGCAGTTCTTC
D gene: .; J gene: TRBJ2-1; clone size: .; V gene: TRBV28; CDR3 protein: CASTPPGMNEQFF; CDR3 DNA: TGTGCCAGCACCCCCCCTGGGATGAATGAGCAGTTCTTC
D gene: TRBD1; J gene: TRBJ1-2; clone size: .; V gene: TRBV29-1; CDR3 protein: CSVKGAGYGYTF; CDR3 DNA: TGCAGCGTTAAGGGGGCCGGCTATGGCTACACCTTC